The following is a TCR beta chain sequence with its context. This record comes from a study of blood T cell repertoires in COVID-19. Study background: Both acute and convalescent COVID-19 samples were obtained from the United States, Italy and Spain. In each case, the material was cDNA or gDNA derived from T cells, B-cell-depleted T cells, or PBMCs.

CDR1 and CDR2 (germline): SGHDN, FVKESK. Trimming left V 0 bases short and J 5 bases short, with 17 bases between. The CDR3 length is 16 residues. This table comes from immunoSEQ multiplex PCR, and its TCRdb copy is limited to in-frame clones, with some not included. Among roughly 220,000 clones listed, approximately 80% were seen once. V usage is TRBV14 and J usage is TRBJ2-7; TRBD1 might be the D (5 bases). This clonotype was sampled from a woman in her fifties or sixties who had recovered from COVID-19. The sequencing sample was made of peripheral blood. DNA of the CDR3: TGTGCCAGCAGCCAAGATCAGGGTTGGGGTTTTGACGAGCAGTACTTC. Translation: CASSQDQGWGFDEQYF.